The sequence of this T cell receptor (beta chain) was determined in a study of blood T cell repertoires in COVID-19. Study overall: Sites in the United States, Italy and Spain provided acute and convalescent COVID-19 samples. The cDNA or gDNA used as material had been derived from T cells, B-cell-depleted T cells, or PBMCs.

Trimming at V came to 4 bases and at J to 2 bases, leaving 3 bases not matched to a gene. Germline V gene lookup returns CDR1 SGHRS and CDR2 YFSETQ. The CDR3 has 14 residues. About this clone itself: The sample carries other DNA sequences with the same CDR3.

Sequenced by immunoSEQ multiplex PCR; TCRdb stores in-frame clones only, minus some. The repertoire holds approximately 180,000 clones, with about 93% as singletons. This chain joins TRBV5-1 and TRBJ1-1; TRBD1 matches at 9 bases. This receptor was taken from a man over 45 with acute or convalescent COVID-19. The sample taken for sequencing was peripheral blood. The CDR3 nucleotides read TGCGCCAGCAGCCTGACAGGGGGTAACACTGAAGCTTTCTTT. Translated, it gives CASSLTGGNTEAFF. The full variable domain, rest sourced from reference TRBV5-1 and TRBJ1-1, is KAGVTQTPRYLIKTRGQQVTLSCSPISGHRSVSWYQQTPGQGLQFLFEYFSETQRNKGNFPGRFSGRQFSNSRSEMNVSTLELGDSALYLCASSLTGGNTEAFFGQGTRLTVV.